This T cell receptor beta chain came from a study of T cell repertoires in cytomegalovirus infection. Study at large: HLA-C-restricted CMV epitopes, recently identified, and well-studied HLA-B-restricted ones were used by the study. Both a matching HLA type and CMV infection were indicated by public TCR beta signatures. Overall study results and limits: Across the ex vivo response, the dominant clonotypes were HLA-C-restricted CMV-specific TCR beta clonotypes. Carriers of CMV plus the relevant HLA were identified by cumulative public TCR beta family frequency.

About this clonotype: Its matching antigen is unknown.

Trimming removed 4 bases at V and 5 bases at J, with 18 bases between. The CDR3 spans 15 residues. CDR1 is SGHVT, CDR2 SQSDAQ, per germline. TCRdb independently ran MiXCR on the reads; one entry per CDR3 protein. Of 830,000 or so distinct CDR3 sequences listed, roughly 33% were seen once; the top ten hold around 12%. Sequencing used cultured CD8+ T cells from PBMCs, obtained from culture after CMV antigen stimulation. The TCR comes from a human donor in good health (CMV status not recorded). Some clones in this sample may be carry-over from other donors' samples. This sequence joins TRBV7-4 and TRBJ2-7; perhaps TRBD2 as D (5 bases). For the CDR3, the DNA is TGTGCCAGCAGCTCAACACGCTTACGGCGGGACGAGCAGTACTTC. Translated, it gives CASSSTRLRRDEQYF.